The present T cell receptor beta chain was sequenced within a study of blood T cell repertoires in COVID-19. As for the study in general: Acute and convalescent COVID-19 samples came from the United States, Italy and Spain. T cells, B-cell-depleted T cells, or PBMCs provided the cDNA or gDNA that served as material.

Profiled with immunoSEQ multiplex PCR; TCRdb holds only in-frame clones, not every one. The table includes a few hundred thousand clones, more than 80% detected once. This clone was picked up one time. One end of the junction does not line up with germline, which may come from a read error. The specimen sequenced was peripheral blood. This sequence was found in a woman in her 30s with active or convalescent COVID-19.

CDR3 region: CASSLGPAGGTYEQYF. Written as DNA, the CDR3 is TGTGCTAGCAGCTTAGGCCCGGCAGGAGGCACCTACGAGCAGTACTTC. The J gene is TRBJ2-7, the V gene TRBV7-7, with D tentatively TRBD2 (5 bases). This CDR3 comprises 16 residues. From germline, CDR1 is SSHAT and CDR2 FNYEAQ (reference sequence). Using reference TRBV7-7 and TRBJ2-7 for the parts outside the CDR3, the full variable domain is GAGVSQSPRYKVTKRGQDVTLRCDPISSHATLYWYQQALGQGPEFLTYFNYEAQPDKSGLPSDRFSAERPEGSISTLTIQRTEQRDSAMYRCASSLGPAGGTYEQYFGPGTRLTVT.